Each of the 32 T cell receptor beta chains below was sequenced from the same sample in a study of cytomegalovirus exposure and HLA in healthy donors. The PCR used 60 Vbeta and 13 Jbeta primers. Some clones are missing from TCRdb's copy, which holds only in-frame ones; the method was immunoSEQ multiplex PCR. The sample contains about 200,000 clones, 82% of which appear only once. The sample taken for sequencing was PBMCs. The receptors were sampled from a boy aged 2-15 years in good health and CMV-seronegative.

The chain links TRBV5-1 to TRBJ1-6, with D tentatively TRBD1 (6 bases). Germline V gene data show CDR1 as SGHRS and CDR2 as YFSETQ. The CDR3 is 16 residues long. V lost 3 bases and J 5 bases, leaving 15 bases between the germline ends. The CDR3 reads CASSSGRDMNNSPLHF. CDR3 coding DNA: TGCGCCAGCAGCTCGGGCAGGGACATGAATAATTCACCCCTCCACTTT. The full variable domain, with the rest looked up from reference TRBV5-1 and TRBJ1-6, is KAGVTQTPRYLIKTRGQQVTLSCSPISGHRSVSWYQQTPGQGLQFLFEYFSETQRNKGNFPGRFSGRQFSNSRSEMNVSTLELGDSALYLCASSSGRDMNNSPLHFGNGTRLTVT.

The chain is built from TRBV28 and TRBJ1-2, with D possibly being TRBD1 (5 bases). CDR1 and CDR2 from the germline V gene are MDHEN and SYDVKM. V lost 5 bases and J 5 bases, leaving 6 bases between the germline ends. This CDR3 has 11 residues. CDR3 DNA sequence: TGTGCCAGCAGTGGGGGGTATGGCTACACCTTC. Encoded protein: CASSGGYGYTF.

This chain links TRBV5-6 with TRBJ1-5, with TRBD1 as a possible D gene (6 bases). The CDR3 totals 16 residues. The V and J ends lost 0 bases and 6 bases respectively, with 16 bases between them. The germline CDR1 and CDR2 sequences are SGHDT and YYEEEE. Here the CDR3 DNA reads TGTGCCAGCAGCTTGGGGCAACAGGGTCTGGGTCAGCCCCAGCATTTT. It is translated as CASSLGQQGLGQPQHF.

J is TRBJ2-7 and V is TRBV4-2; 8 nucleotides align to TRBD1. Trimming removed 0 bases from V and 4 bases from J; junction bases left unmatched: 5. There are 15 residues in the CDR3. Germline assignment: CDR1 LGHNA and CDR2 YNFKEQ. The CDR3 bases are TGTGCCAGCAGCCAAGATGCAGGGGGCGTATACGAGCAGTACTTC. Translating gives CASSQDAGGVYEQYF.

The chain uses TRBV6-6 and TRBJ2-3; 12 positions match TRBD2. CDR3 length: 16 residues. J gave up 3 bases and V 6 bases, and 7 bases lay outside the gene matches. Per the germline V gene, CDR1 is MNHNY and CDR2 is SVGAGI (reference sequence). In DNA form, the CDR3 reads TGTGCCAGCAGCGAGACTAGCGGGGGAAGGACAGATACGCAGTATTTT. It yields the protein CASSETSGGRTDTQYF.

This chain uses TRBV5-1 with TRBJ1-6; 8 nucleotides match TRBD1. The CDR3 spans 13 residues. The germline V gene has CDR1 SGHRS and CDR2 YFSETQ. V was clipped by 0 bases and J by 19 bases; unmatched bases: 9. In DNA, the CDR3 is TGCGCCAGCAGCTTGGAGGGTTCGGACAGGGTACACTTT. Its protein is CASSLEGSDRVHF.

The chain combines TRBV18 with TRBJ1-5; D is perhaps TRBD1 (6 bases). The germline V gene encodes CDR1 KGHSH and CDR2 LQKENI. Trimming shortened V by 3 bases and J by 5 bases, and 11 bases separated the two germline ends. There are 14 residues in the CDR3. The CDR3 nucleotides are TGTGCCAGCTCACCCTCGGGGGGCGATCAGCCCCAGCATTTT. Its translation is CASSPSGGDQPQHF.

V gene TRBV7-3 combines with J gene TRBJ2-3; 9 nucleotides line up with TRBD1. Per the germline V gene, CDR1 is SGHTA and CDR2 is FQGTGA. CDR3 length: 16 amino acids. V dropped 2 bases and J dropped 3; count of bases not matched to a gene: 6. The CDR3 sequence is CASSLSLDRGTDTQYF. Here the CDR3 DNA reads TGTGCCAGCAGCTTATCCCTGGACAGGGGAACAGATACGCAGTATTTT.

This chain connects TRBV29-1 to TRBJ2-5, with TRBD1 matching over 10 bases. Germline loops: CDR1 SQVTM, CDR2 ANQGSEA. Trimming took 5 bases from V and 2 from J; bases not matched to a gene: 2. The CDR3 extends over 13 amino acids. CDR3: CSVRQGAQETQYF. The DNA of the CDR3 is TGCAGCGTTCGACAGGGGGCGCAAGAGACCCAGTACTTC.

The chain has TRBV5-6 and TRBJ2-2; 12 bases agree with TRBD2. CDR1 is SGHDT and CDR2 is YYEEEE in the germline V gene. Losses at the gene ends were 2 bases for V and 6 bases for J; bases not matched to a gene: 8. There are 17 residues in the CDR3. In nucleotides, the CDR3 is TGTGCCAGCAGCTTAGGACTAGCGGGGATCGGGGCCGGGGAGCTGTTTTTT. Translated, it gives CASSLGLAGIGAGELFF.

The chain is built from TRBV9 and TRBJ2-2, with TRBD2 as a possible D gene (5 bases). CDR1 is SGDLS, CDR2 YYNGEE, per germline. This CDR3 spans 16 amino acids. Trimming took off 0 bases at V and 2 bases at J, with 11 bases between the two ends. The CDR3 is CASSVVGSENTGELFF. Written as DNA, the CDR3 is TGTGCCAGCAGCGTAGTTGGTAGCGAAAACACCGGGGAGCTGTTTTTT.

The V gene is TRBV11-2, the J gene TRBJ1-2; D is unresolved. CDR1 and CDR2 from the germline V gene are SGHAT and FQNNGV. The CDR3 runs to 13 residues. V lost 0 bases and J 2 bases, leaving 4 bases between the germline ends. CDR3 sequence: CASSLERNYGYTF. The CDR3 DNA is TGTGCCAGCAGCTTAGAACGGAACTATGGCTACACCTTC. Full variable domain (remainder filled in from reference TRBV11-2 and TRBJ1-2): EAGVAQSPRYKIIEKRQSVAFWCNPISGHATLYWYQQILGQGPKLLIQFQNNGVVDDSQLPKDRFSAERLKGVDSTLKIQPAKLEDSAVYLCASSLERNYGYTFGSGTRLTVV.

The chain recombines TRBV6-5 with TRBJ1-1; D unresolved. Trimming left V 6 bases short and J 7 bases short, with 12 bases between. This CDR3 region has 12 residues. Looked up from germline, CDR1 is MNHEY and CDR2 is SVGAGI. As DNA, the CDR3 is TGTGCCAGCAGCCTCAACCGGGGTGAAGCTTTCTTT. It translates to CASSLNRGEAFF.

The chain has TRBV4-2 and TRBJ2-3; D perhaps matches TRBD2 (5 bases). The CDR3 loop spans 16 amino acids. V lost 4 bases, J lost 4 bases, and 18 bases lay in between. Germline CDR1 reads LGHNA; CDR2 reads YNFKEQ. Written as DNA, the CDR3 is TGTGCCAGCAGCCGTACCGGACTGGAAGGAGCAGATACGCAGTATTTT. It specifies CASSRTGLEGADTQYF.

J is TRBJ1-1 and V is TRBV27; D is ambiguous. The germline V and J ends were trimmed by 8 bases and 5 bases, with 9 bases remaining between them. The CDR3 is made up of 11 amino acids. Germline V lookup: CDR1 MNHEY, CDR2 SMNVEV (reference sequence). The CDR3 DNA follows: TGTGCCAGCTTTTCGGGAACTGAAGCTTTCTTT. It translates to CASFSGTEAFF.

V gene TRBV6-5 combines with J gene TRBJ2-1, with D possibly matching TRBD2 (6 bases). CDR3 length equals 15 residues. Trimming pared 8 bases from V and 6 bases from J, leaving 20 bases between. Germline V gene data show CDR1 as MNHEY and CDR2 as SVGAGI. The CDR3 region is CASYGLGRGPNEQFF. Written as DNA, the CDR3 is TGTGCCAGCTACGGGTTGGGGCGGGGCCCCAATGAGCAGTTCTTC.

The rearrangement joins TRBV27 to TRBJ1-3; the D gene is possibly TRBD1 (5 bases). The CDR3 spans 14 residues. V was clipped by 6 bases and J by 0 bases, with 9 bases between them. CDR1 and CDR2 (germline): MNHEY, SMNVEV (reference sequence). The CDR3 sequence is CASRGTHSGNTIYF. The DNA of the CDR3 is TGTGCCAGCAGGGGGACTCACTCTGGAAACACCATATATTTT.

This clone is a singleton in its sample. The chain links TRBV19 to TRBJ2-7; TRBD2 matches at 8 bases. CDR3 length: 16 amino acids. After removal of 1 base from V and 7 bases from J, the junction contained 12 bases not matched to a gene. Germline V gene sequence: CDR1 LNHDA, CDR2 SQIVND (reference sequence). CDR3 amino acids: CASSIGGTSGWSEQYF. The CDR3 DNA reads as TGTGCCAGTAGTATAGGGGGCACTAGCGGCTGGAGTGAGCAGTACTTC.

V is TRBV5-4 and J is TRBJ2-5; TRBD1 matches at 8 bases. The germline CDR1 and CDR2 sequences are SGHNT and YYREEE (reference sequence). V lost 4 bases and J lost 7; bases outside the gene matches: 12. The CDR3 length is 15 residues. The DNA of the CDR3 is TGTGCCAGCAGCCCCGGAGAATTCAGGGGGCGGACCCAGTACTTC. It is translated as CASSPGEFRGRTQYF.

This clone was seen only a few times. CDR3 nucleotide sequence: TGTGCCAGCAGTTCATTGAGCGGGGGGGCTGGAGAGCAGTACTTC. Its protein is CASSSLSGGAGEQYF. V usage is TRBV28 and J usage is TRBJ2-7; TRBD2 matches 10 bases. Germline assignment: CDR1 MDHEN and CDR2 SYDVKM. J gave up 7 bases and V 4 bases, and 10 bases lay outside the gene matches. The CDR3 runs to 15 residues.

The rearrangement links TRBV27 to TRBJ1-1, with D perhaps TRBD1 (5 bases). There are 11 residues in the CDR3. Trimming left V 10 bases short and J 8 bases short, with 14 bases between. CDR1 and CDR2 (germline): MNHEY, SMNVEV (reference sequence). In nucleotides, the CDR3 is TGTGCCACCACGGAAGGGGCGGAAGCTTTCTTT. It translates to CATTEGAEAFF.

The chain combines TRBV10-3 with TRBJ2-1; 10 nucleotides agree with TRBD1. The CDR3 runs to 15 residues. V was pared by 10 bases and J by 4 bases, with 10 bases of the junction left unmatched. The germline V gene encodes CDR1 ENHRY and CDR2 SYGVKD. CDR3 protein: CATRIGTGDYNEQFF. The CDR3 nucleotides read TGTGCCACTAGGATCGGGACAGGGGATTACAATGAGCAGTTCTTC.

To note about this clone: Mismatch with germline at one junction end may stem from a read error. The rearrangement links TRBV5-4 to TRBJ1-3; perhaps TRBD1 as D (5 bases). CDR3 length: 14 amino acids. The germline V gene has CDR1 SGHNT and CDR2 YYREEE (reference sequence). This CDR3 is CASSSGQNGNAIYF. The CDR3 DNA follows: TGTGCCAGCAGCTCCGGACAAAATGGAAACGCCATATATTTT. Full variable domain (remainder filled in from reference TRBV5-4 and TRBJ1-3): ETGVTQSPTHLIKTRGQQVTLRCSSQSGHNTVSWYQQALGQGPQFIFQYYREEENGRGNFPPRFSGLQFPNYSSELNVNALELDDSALYLCASSSGQNGNAIYFGEGSWLTVV.

The chain joins TRBV25-1 to TRBJ2-5, with D perhaps matching TRBD1 (6 bases). V dropped 4 bases and J dropped 3 bases, with 15 bases sitting between them. Germline V gives CDR1 MGHDK, CDR2 SYGVNS. The CDR3 extends over 15 amino acids. The chain's CDR3 is CASSGQDFTEETQYF. In DNA form, the CDR3 reads TGTGCCAGCAGTGGACAGGATTTTACGGAAGAGACCCAGTACTTC.

J is TRBJ1-6 and V is TRBV7-2; D perhaps matches TRBD1 (5 bases). The CDR3 runs 14 residues. V was cut by 3 bases and J by 10 bases, with 13 bases left in between. Germline V gene sequence: CDR1 SGHTA, CDR2 FQGNSA. CDR3 DNA: TGTGCCAGCAGCTTTCGCGGTAGGGGATCACCCCTCCACTTT. The encoded protein is CASSFRGRGSPLHF.

J is TRBJ2-3 and V is TRBV23-1; 7 positions match TRBD2. TRBV23-1 is identified as an open reading frame with a role that is uncertain. The CDR3 covers 16 residues. V shed 0 bases and J 3 bases; nucleotides not matched to a gene: 6. The CDR3 sequence is CASSQSPAGETDTQYF. CDR3 nucleotides: TGCGCCAGCAGTCAATCGCCCGCGGGGGAAACAGATACGCAGTATTTT.

The chain recombines TRBV7-2 with TRBJ2-1; TRBD1 matches 8 bases. The CDR3 loop spans 16 amino acids. The V gene's germline CDR1 is SGHTA and CDR2 FQGNSA. The J segment lost 2 bases and the V segment lost 5 bases, leaving 8 bases of the junction unmatched. The DNA of the CDR3 is TGTGCCAGCAGCAGGACAGGGACAAATGCCTACAATGAGCAGTTCTTC. Amino acids: CASSRTGTNAYNEQFF.

The chain has TRBV19 and TRBJ2-1; 10 positions agree with TRBD2. Germline lookup yields CDR1 LNHDA and CDR2 SQIVND (reference sequence). The CDR3 consists of 15 residues. V was pared by 3 bases and J by 4 bases, with 3 bases of the junction left unmatched. The CDR3 region is CASSMGLARYNEQFF. CDR3 DNA: TGTGCCAGTAGTATGGGACTAGCGCGGTACAATGAGCAGTTCTTC.

V and J are TRBV10-3 and TRBJ1-2; TRBD1 agrees at 9 bases. The CDR3 contains 16 residues. The V and J ends lost 4 bases and 4 bases, in that order; junction bases with no gene match: 10. Germline V gives CDR1 ENHRY, CDR2 SYGVKD. CDR3 protein: CAISVGTGNGIYGYTF. CDR3 bases: TGTGCCATCAGTGTTGGGACAGGGAACGGGATCTATGGCTACACCTTC.

The chain employs TRBV4-3 and TRBJ1-1; D is undetermined. Trimming left V 3 bases short and J 2 bases short, with 16 bases between. The CDR3 is made up of 16 amino acids. Germline V gives CDR1 LGHNA, CDR2 YSLEER. CDR3 amino acids: CASSQTAEGVNTEAFF. In DNA form, the CDR3 reads TGCGCCAGCAGCCAGACGGCCGAGGGAGTAAACACTGAAGCTTTCTTT.

In DNA form, the CDR3 reads TGCGCCAGCAGCCCTATTATGGGGGCGAAAGAGACCCAGTACTTC. Translating it yields CASSPIMGAKETQYF. The chain couples TRBV4-1 to TRBJ2-5; D is possibly TRBD1 (6 bases). The CDR3 consists of 15 residues. Deletions cut 4 bases from V and 3 bases from J, with 15 bases between. Germline loops: CDR1 MGHRA, CDR2 YSYEKL.

The rearrangement joins TRBV11-2 to TRBJ1-1; D possibly corresponds to TRBD1 (5 bases). The V gene lost 3 bases and the J gene lost 0 bases, with 20 bases spanning the gap. CDR1 and CDR2 from the germline V gene are SGHAT and FQNNGV. The CDR3 has 18 amino acids. The CDR3 DNA follows: TGTGCCAGCAGCTTCTATTTCCAGGGAGGGGTGATGAACACTGAAGCTTTCTTT. This translates into CASSFYFQGGVMNTEAFF.